The source of this TCR beta chain is a study of blood T cell repertoires in COVID-19 (dated by TCRdb to about 2020). Looking at the study overall: Collaborator samples came from the United States, Italy and Spain and covered acute and convalescent phases of COVID-19. The prospective study material was composed of cDNA or gDNA derived from T cells, B-cell-depleted T cells, or PBMCs. Deeply sampled blood TCRbeta repertoires from subjects exposed to, actively infected with, or recovered from COVID-19 were included in the dataset. The repertoires were released in a freely available public database intended as a resource for research on the immune response to SARS-CoV-2. Samples were obtained from the ongoing ImmuneRACE study (first 160 participants) and from 1,254 subjects provided by 6 global collaborators. A de-identified subject ID, COVID-19 status, age in years and sex were almost always included in the sample metadata. Where HLA class I and class II types were available, the types were taken from metadata supplied by the sample provider, not from assay-based typing.

The junction shows trimming of 1 base on V and 4 bases on J, plus 15 bases between the germline ends. The CDR3 has 16 amino acids, counting the end cysteine and phenylalanine. Left in the record is the CDR3 DNA by itself, 48 bases read in frame from the first base. As encoded in the germline V gene, CDR1 is SGHRS while CDR2 is YFSETQ. TCRbeta CDR3 regions were amplified from genomic DNA by means of the immunoSEQ Assay, a bias-controlled multiplex PCR. The study's own analysis went as follows. Within the assay, amplification of reference gene primers was used to estimate how many nucleated cells each sample contained. To quantify the absolute abundance of each unique TCRbeta CDR3 rearrangement, sequence reads were collapsed and filtered. For each sample, productive Simpson clonality was calculated by taking the square root of Simpson's diversity index across productive rearrangements. TCRdb mirrors the immuneACCESS table, restricted to in-frame sequences. Some clones are absent from its copies; in checked studies, under half trace to an unresolved V gene, and the reason for the others is unknown. V and J calls and clone size are those listed in that table; D and trimming were worked out from the DNA. A total of hundreds of thousands of clones appear in this sample, approximately 84% of them only once. About 9.1% of the sample belongs to the ten largest clones.

The collaborating institutions used their own protocols to collect whole blood in K2EDTA tubes. For TCRbeta analysis, collaborator samples were shipped as frozen whole blood, as isolated PBMCs, or as DNA extracted from either sample type. A note on this clone: Its antigen remains undetermined. One base away there is no much larger clone; base qualities are not given.

Here is what the overall study found, with its caveats: The quantity of clinical and demographic metadata differed by source and by participant and was supplied without curation.

Sample: peripheral blood. The clonotype comes from a human donor in a cohort sampled during active COVID-19. Recombination linked TRBV5-1 to TRBJ1-3; TRBD1 is possibly the D segment (6 matching bases). The encoded CDR3 is CASSLRVGQPGNTIYF. The DNA is as follows: TGCGCCAGCAGCTTGCGGGTGGGACAACCGGGAAACACCATATATTTT.